This TCR beta chain was documented in a study of T cells in Graves' hyperthyroidism and ophthalmopathy. Across the whole study: Peripheral blood was collected at initial diagnosis, before any treatment.

This clonotype was seen at least ten times. The cohort's ophthalmopathy patients, a group with duration under 3 months, had a Clinical Activity Score of at least 3 and a NOSPECS grade of at least 4. Amplification yielded TCR beta CDR3 regions, with RNA transcripts as the source. Researchers ran a first-round RT-PCR on the TCR CDR3 using the HTBI primer set. TCRdb passed the multiplex PCR reads through MiXCR, listing each CDR3 protein once. The sample includes under 550,000 distinct CDR3 sequences, just under 20% of them seen just once. The CDR3 is made up of 14 amino acids. Trimming removed 5 bases at V and 4 bases at J, with 11 bases between. Germline lookup yields CDR1 SEHNR and CDR2 FQNEAQ (reference sequence).

This clonotype was sampled from a man in his forties with Graves' ophthalmopathy. This sequence joins TRBV7-9 and TRBJ1-4; D gene uncertain. Material: blood. In DNA form, the CDR3 reads TGTGCCAGCAGCCGCGGAGGGTTTAATGAAAAACTGTTTTTT. The encoded protein is CASSRGGFNEKLFF.